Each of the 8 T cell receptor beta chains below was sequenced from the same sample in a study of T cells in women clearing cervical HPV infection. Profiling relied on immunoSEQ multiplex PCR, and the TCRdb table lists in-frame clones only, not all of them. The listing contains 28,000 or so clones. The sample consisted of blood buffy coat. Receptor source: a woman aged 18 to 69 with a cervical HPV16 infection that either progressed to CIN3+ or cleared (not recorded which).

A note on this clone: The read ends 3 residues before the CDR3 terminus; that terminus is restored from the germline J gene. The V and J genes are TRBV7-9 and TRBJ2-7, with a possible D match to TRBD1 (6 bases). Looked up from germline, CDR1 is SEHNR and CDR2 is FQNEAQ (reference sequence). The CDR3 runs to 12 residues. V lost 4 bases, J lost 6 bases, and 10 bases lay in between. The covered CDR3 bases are TGTGCCAGCAGCTCGACAGGAATCGAG. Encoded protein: CASSSTGIE. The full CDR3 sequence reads CASSSTGIEQYF.

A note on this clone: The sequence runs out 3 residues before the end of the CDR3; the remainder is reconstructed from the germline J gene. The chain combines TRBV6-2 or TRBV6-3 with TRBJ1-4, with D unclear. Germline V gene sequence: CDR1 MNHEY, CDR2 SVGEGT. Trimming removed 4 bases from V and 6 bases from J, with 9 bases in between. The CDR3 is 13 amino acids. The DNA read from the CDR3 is TGTGCCAGCAGTTTCATGGCGGATGAAAAA. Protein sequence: CASSFMADEK. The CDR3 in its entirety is CASSFMADEKLFF.

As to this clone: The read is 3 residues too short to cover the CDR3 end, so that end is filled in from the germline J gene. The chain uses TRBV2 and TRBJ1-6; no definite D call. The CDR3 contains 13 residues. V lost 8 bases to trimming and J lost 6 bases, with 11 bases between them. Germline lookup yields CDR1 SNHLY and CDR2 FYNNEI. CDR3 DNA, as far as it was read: TGTGCCAGCTTAGGAGCGGTTAATTCACCC. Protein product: CASLGAVNSP. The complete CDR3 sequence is CASLGAVNSPLHF.

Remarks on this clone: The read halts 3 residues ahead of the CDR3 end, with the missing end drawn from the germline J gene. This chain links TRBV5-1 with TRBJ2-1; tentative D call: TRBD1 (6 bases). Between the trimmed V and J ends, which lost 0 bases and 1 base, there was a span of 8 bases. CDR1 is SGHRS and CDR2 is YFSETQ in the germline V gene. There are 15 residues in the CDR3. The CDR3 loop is CASSLGQGSYNEQFF. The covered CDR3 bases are TGCGCCAGCAGCTTGGGGCAGGGGTCCTACAATGAG.

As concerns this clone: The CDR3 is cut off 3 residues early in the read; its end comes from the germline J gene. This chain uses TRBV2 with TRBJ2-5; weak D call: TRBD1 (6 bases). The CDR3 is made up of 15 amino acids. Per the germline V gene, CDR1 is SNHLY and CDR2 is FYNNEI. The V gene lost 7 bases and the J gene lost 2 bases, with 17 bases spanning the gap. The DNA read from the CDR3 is TGTGCCAGCATCCCCAGGGGACCGAAGCAAGAGACC. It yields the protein CASIPRGPKQET. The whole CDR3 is CASIPRGPKQETQYF.

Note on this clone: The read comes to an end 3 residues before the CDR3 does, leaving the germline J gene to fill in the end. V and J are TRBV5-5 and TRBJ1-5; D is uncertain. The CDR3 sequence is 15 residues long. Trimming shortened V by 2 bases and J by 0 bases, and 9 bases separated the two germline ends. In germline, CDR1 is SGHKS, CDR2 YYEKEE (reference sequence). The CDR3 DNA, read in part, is TGTGCCAGCAGCTTAAGACTGTATAGCAATCAGCCC. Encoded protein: CASSLRLYSNQP. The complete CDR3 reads CASSLRLYSNQPQHF.

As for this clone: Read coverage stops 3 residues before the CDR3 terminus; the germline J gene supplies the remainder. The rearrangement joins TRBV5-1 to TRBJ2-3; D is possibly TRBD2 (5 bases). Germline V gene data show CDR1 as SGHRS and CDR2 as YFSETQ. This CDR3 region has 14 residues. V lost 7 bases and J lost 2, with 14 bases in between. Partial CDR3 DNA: TGCGCCAGCCAAACTAGTTCCTACACAGATACG. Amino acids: CASQTSSYTDT. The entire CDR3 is CASQTSSYTDTQYF.

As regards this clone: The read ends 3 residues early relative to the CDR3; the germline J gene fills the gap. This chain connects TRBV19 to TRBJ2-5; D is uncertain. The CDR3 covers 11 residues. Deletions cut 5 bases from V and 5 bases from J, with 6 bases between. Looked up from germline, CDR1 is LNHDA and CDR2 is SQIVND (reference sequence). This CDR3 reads CASSFRETQYF. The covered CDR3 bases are TGTGCCAGTAGTTTTCGGGAGACC.